In this sample, the clone carrying this T cell receptor (beta chain) turned up a few times. What it recognizes is unknown. A Clinical Activity Score of at least 3, a NOSPECS grade of at least 4 and a duration under 3 months were recorded in the ophthalmopathy patients. Exclusion followed for patients with uncontrolled infection, other autoimmune disease, pregnancy or lactation. Fresh peripheral blood, approximately 9.1 ml, was the source of the PBMCs. The sample belongs to a study of T cells in Graves' hyperthyroidism and ophthalmopathy. The investigators amplified TCR beta CDR3 regions from RNA transcripts. The TCR CDR3 was amplified in a first-round RT-PCR using the HTBI primer set. TCRdb reprocessed the multiplex PCR reads with MiXCR, giving one entry per CDR3 protein. Of 500,000 to 800,000 distinct CDR3 sequences in the sample, more than 12% were seen once. Study-wide points: Progression to ophthalmopathy was predicted a median of 6.5 months early.

J lost 3 bases, V lost 1 base, and 12 bases had no gene match. In germline, CDR1 is MGHRA, CDR2 YSYEKL. The CDR3 has 18 amino acids. The receptor's source is a woman between 45 and 65 years old with Graves' ophthalmopathy. V and J are TRBV4-1 and TRBJ2-7, with 10 bases lining up with TRBD2. The material sequenced was blood. DNA of the CDR3: TGCGCCAGCAGCCAAGGTCGGGAAGGGGCTAGCGGGAGCTACGAGCAGTACTTC. Translation gives CASSQGREGASGSYEQYF.